Below, 28 T cell receptor beta chains from the same sample are listed, as sequenced in a study of shared clonotypes between healthy human individuals. Produced via immunoSEQ multiplex PCR; TCRdb's table is partial and in-frame only. The sample yields 1,500,000 or so clones, just under 99% seen once. Source material: naive CD4+ T cells sorted from blood. Subset here: CD45RA+ positively selected. The origin of the receptors is a man aged 25-45 years in good health.

This clone appeared a single time. The J gene is TRBJ2-7, the V gene TRBV28; D is perhaps TRBD1 or TRBD2 (5 bases each). Between the trimmed V and J ends, which lost 3 bases and 2 bases, there was a span of 17 bases. Germline loops: CDR1 MDHEN, CDR2 SYDVKM. The CDR3 is made up of 16 amino acids. Written as DNA, the CDR3 is TGTGCCAGCAGTTTGATTATTGGGACCGGGCCCTACGAGCAGTACTTC. This sequence encodes CASSLIIGTGPYEQYF.

In nucleotides, the CDR3 is TGTGCCAGCAGCTTAGTCGCTAGGCAAACTGAAGCTTTCTTT. Protein: CASSLVARQTEAFF. The V call is TRBV11-2, the J call TRBJ1-1; D not resolved. Germline V CDR1 and CDR2: SGHAT, FQNNGV. Deletions cut 1 base from V and 5 bases from J, with 11 bases between. The CDR3 consists of 14 residues. Full variable domain (remainder filled in from reference TRBV11-2 and TRBJ1-1): EAGVAQSPRYKIIEKRQSVAFWCNPISGHATLYWYQQILGQGPKLLIQFQNNGVVDDSQLPKDRFSAERLKGVDSTLKIQPAKLEDSAVYLCASSLVARQTEAFFGQGTRLTVV.

In regard to this clone: The sample has other DNA sequences that encode this CDR3 too. This chain joins TRBV20-1 and TRBJ2-1, with 7 positions matching TRBD1. The germline gives CDR1 DFQATT, CDR2 SNEGSKA (reference sequence). Trimming cost V 6 bases and J 10 bases; bases outside gene matches: 3. There are 10 residues in the CDR3. CDR3 region: CSARGREQFF. Here the CDR3 DNA reads TGCAGTGCAAGGGGGCGCGAGCAGTTCTTC.

The rearrangement joins TRBV4-3 to TRBJ2-5, with 7 nucleotides matching TRBD2. Germline V gene lookup returns CDR1 LGHNA and CDR2 YSLEER. CDR3 length: 15 amino acids. Unmatched junction bases numbered 4, after V lost 2 bases and J lost 1 base. CDR3 nucleotide sequence: TGCGCCAGCAGCCAATCCCCGGGGGGCCAAGAGACCCAGTACTTC. Protein: CASSQSPGGQETQYF.

The gene calls are TRBV19 and TRBJ2-7; 11 bases match TRBD2. This CDR3 is 14 amino acids long. Germline lookup yields CDR1 LNHDA and CDR2 SQIVND (reference sequence). With 6 bases clipped from V and 6 bases from J, the junction kept 7 bases outside the gene matches. CDR3 region: CASRTLAGAGEQYF. The CDR3 DNA is TGTGCCAGTAGAACACTAGCGGGAGCGGGCGAGCAGTACTTC.

This clone was observed once. This chain uses TRBV29-1 with TRBJ2-7; D is ambiguous. This CDR3 spans 14 amino acids. Trimming removed 4 bases at V and 6 bases at J, with 19 bases between. Germline CDR1 reads SQVTM; CDR2 reads ANQGSEA. The CDR3 is CSVVRLNNPLEQYF. In DNA, the CDR3 is TGCAGCGTTGTGCGCCTGAATAACCCTCTCGAGCAGTACTTC.

The chain combines TRBV6-1 with TRBJ2-1, with D possibly matching TRBD2 (6 bases). The CDR3 is made up of 17 amino acids. From germline, CDR1 is MNHNS and CDR2 SASEGT. Trimming shortened V by 4 bases and J by 4 bases, and 20 bases separated the two germline ends. CDR3 sequence (DNA): TGTGCCAGCAGTGGGGGTATTAGCGGACTATCTTACAATGAGCAGTTCTTC. Translated, it gives CASSGGISGLSYNEQFF.

The chain links TRBV11-2 to TRBJ2-7; D ambiguous. The length of the CDR3 is 16 residues. Germline CDR1 SGHAT, CDR2 FQNNGV. Trimming took 1 base from V and 3 from J, leaving 16 bases between them. The CDR3 here is CASSLGAAGWGYEQYF. In nucleotides, the CDR3 is TGTGCCAGCAGCTTAGGGGCGGCAGGTTGGGGCTACGAGCAGTACTTC.

The chain combines TRBV29-1 with TRBJ2-7; maybe TRBD1 (6 bases). Germline V gives CDR1 SQVTM, CDR2 ANQGSEA. V lost 4 bases and J lost 3, with 13 bases in between. The CDR3 runs 13 residues. The CDR3 protein is CSVVAGAFYEQYF. The CDR3 DNA reads TGCAGCGTTGTGGCAGGGGCCTTCTACGAGCAGTACTTC.

The chain has TRBV5-4 and TRBJ1-2; D gene uncertain. The germline CDR1 and CDR2 sequences are SGHNT and YYREEE (reference sequence). Trimming removed 4 bases from V and 5 bases from J, with 15 bases in between. CDR3 size: 14 residues. DNA for the CDR3: TGTGCCAGCAGCCCGCCCGGTTACAGTTATGGCTACACCTTC. It codes for CASSPPGYSYGYTF.

The chain uses TRBV19 and TRBJ2-1; D is ambiguous. In germline, CDR1 is LNHDA, CDR2 SQIVND (reference sequence). This CDR3 region has 13 residues. Trimming stripped 5 bases from V and 2 bases from J, with 7 bases between. The DNA for the CDR3 is TGTGCCAGTAGTTCAGCGACCTACAATGAGCAGTTCTTC. Protein sequence: CASSSATYNEQFF.

The V and J genes are TRBV11-2 and TRBJ1-2; 10 bases are shared with TRBD1. This CDR3 spans 16 amino acids. The ends lost 5 bases at V and 4 bases at J; junction bases unmatched: 10. Germline CDR1 is SGHAT and CDR2 is FQNNGV. The CDR3 protein is CASSQDRGRLSYGYTF. As DNA, the CDR3 is TGTGCCAGCAGCCAGGACAGGGGGAGGCTTAGCTATGGCTACACCTTC.

The chain combines TRBV2 with TRBJ2-2; TRBD1 or TRBD2 may be the D gene (5 bases each). V shed 10 bases and J shed 6 bases, with 15 bases lying between them. Germline assignment: CDR1 SNHLY and CDR2 FYNNEI. The CDR3 covers 13 residues. The CDR3 protein is CATRGGVAGELFF. The CDR3 DNA reads as TGTGCCACGAGGGGTGGTGTCGCCGGGGAGCTGTTTTTT.

The gene calls are TRBV14 and TRBJ2-7, with D uncertain. The V and J ends lost 1 base and 1 base respectively, with 8 bases between them. Germline-derived CDR1 and CDR2 are SGHDN and FVKESK. CDR3 length equals 14 residues. In DNA, the CDR3 is TGTGCCAGCAGCCAAGTAGGGATTTCCTACGAGCAGTACTTC. This sequence encodes CASSQVGISYEQYF.

The chain joins TRBV2 to TRBJ2-5; D may be TRBD1 or TRBD2 (5 bases each). Germline assignment: CDR1 SNHLY and CDR2 FYNNEI. Trimming removed 4 bases from V and 5 bases from J, with 8 bases in between. The CDR3 has 12 amino acids. CDR3 coding DNA: TGTGCCAGCAGTGCGGGACGGGAGACCCAGTACTTC. Protein product: CASSAGRETQYF.

The V and J genes are TRBV6-1 and TRBJ2-7, with D tentatively TRBD1 or TRBD2 (5 bases each). Germline loops: CDR1 MNHNS, CDR2 SASEGT. Trimming took 4 bases from V and 2 from J, leaving 12 bases between them. CDR3 length: 14 residues. CDR3 protein: CASSVRQGPYEQYF. In DNA form, the CDR3 reads TGTGCCAGCAGTGTCCGGCAGGGACCCTACGAGCAGTACTTC.

The V call is TRBV29-1, the J call TRBJ2-3, with D possibly TRBD2 on 5 matching bases. CDR1 is SQVTM, CDR2 ANQGSEA, per germline. This CDR3 is 13 amino acids long. V gave up 6 bases and J gave up 0 bases, with 10 bases separating them. The CDR3 region has the DNA TGCAGCGTGGGGAGTAGGAGCACAGATACGCAGTATTTT. Amino acid sequence: CSVGSRSTDTQYF.

This chain links TRBV7-2 with TRBJ2-7; possible D gene TRBD1, 6 bases. Germline lookup yields CDR1 SGHTA and CDR2 FQGNSA. Trimming took 1 base from V and 6 from J, leaving 16 bases between them. The CDR3 consists of 15 residues. The CDR3 DNA reads TGTGCCAGCAGCTTAGGCAGAACATGGGGGCGCGAGCAGTACTTC. It specifies CASSLGRTWGREQYF.

The chain uses TRBV7-8 and TRBJ2-2; TRBD2 matches 13 bases. Germline CDR1 and CDR2: SGHVS and FQNEAQ. With 0 bases clipped from V and 4 bases from J, the junction kept 8 bases outside the gene matches. This CDR3 has 19 residues. The CDR3 sequence: CASSLAGLAGVFSTGELFF. Here the CDR3 DNA reads TGTGCCAGCAGCTTAGCCGGACTAGCGGGAGTTTTTAGCACCGGGGAGCTGTTTTTT.

V is TRBV4-3 and J is TRBJ2-5, with no clear D. CDR3 length equals 15 residues. Germline V gives CDR1 LGHNA, CDR2 YSLEER. Trimming took 0 bases from V and 2 from J, leaving 10 bases between them. The CDR3 reads CASSQDARGQETQYF. For the CDR3, the DNA is TGCGCCAGCAGCCAAGATGCTCGCGGACAAGAGACCCAGTACTTC.

The rearrangement joins TRBV27 to TRBJ2-1; D perhaps matches TRBD2 (6 bases). Trimming stripped 9 bases from V and 1 base from J, with 13 bases between. Germline V gene data show CDR1 as MNHEY and CDR2 as SMNVEV (reference sequence). The CDR3 length is 14 residues. The CDR3 DNA is TGTGCCAGTCAGCGGGTGTCGTCCTACAATGAGCAGTTCTTC. This translates into CASQRVSSYNEQFF.

The CDR3 DNA reads as TGTGCCAGTACCCGACAGGGGGCGAATAGCAATCAGCCCCAGCATTTT. This gives the protein CASTRQGANSNQPQHF. J is TRBJ1-5 and V is TRBV19, with TRBD1 matching 10 bases. CDR3 length: 16 amino acids. V was pared by 7 bases and J by 0 bases, with 6 bases of the junction left unmatched. The germline gives CDR1 LNHDA, CDR2 SQIVND (reference sequence).

The J gene is TRBJ2-7, the V gene TRBV19, with no clear D. Trimming stripped 4 bases from V and 0 bases from J, with 10 bases between. The CDR3 runs 14 residues. Germline CDR1 reads LNHDA; CDR2 reads SQIVND (reference sequence). The CDR3 reads CASSTRFASYEQYF. The CDR3, as DNA: TGTGCCAGTAGTACCCGATTTGCCTCCTACGAGCAGTACTTC.

Written as DNA, the CDR3 is TGTGCCAGCAGTGAAATCCTTACAGGGCAAGATACGCAGTATTTT. It encodes CASSEILTGQDTQYF. This chain links TRBV6-1 with TRBJ2-3; tentative D call: TRBD1 (6 bases). This CDR3 has 15 residues. Germline V gene lookup returns CDR1 MNHNS and CDR2 SASEGT. Trimming took off 2 bases at V and 5 bases at J, with 14 bases between the two ends.

This chain uses TRBV30 with TRBJ2-7; 9 nucleotides match TRBD1. There are 17 residues in the CDR3. Trimming took 2 bases from V and 4 from J; bases not matched to a gene: 15. CDR1 and CDR2 from the germline V gene are GTSNPN and SVGIG (reference sequence). The CDR3 bases are TGTGCCTGGAGTTATACCACCGGGACAGGGTACCCGTACGAGCAGTACTTC. The encoded protein is CAWSYTTGTGYPYEQYF.

V gene TRBV27 combines with J gene TRBJ2-1; TRBD2 agrees at 7 bases. V lost 4 bases, J lost 4 bases, and 10 bases stayed unmatched. The CDR3 length is 16 residues. Per germline, CDR1 MNHEY and CDR2 SMNVEV (reference sequence). CDR3 protein: CASSSPLAVRYNEQFF. CDR3 sequence (DNA): TGTGCCAGCAGTTCCCCTCTAGCGGTCCGTTACAATGAGCAGTTCTTC.

This clone came up once. This rearrangement joins TRBV28 to TRBJ1-1; no clear D. The length of the CDR3 is 13 residues. V dropped 5 bases and J dropped 1 base, with 8 bases sitting between them. Germline V lookup: CDR1 MDHEN, CDR2 SYDVKM. The DNA of the CDR3 is TGTGCCAGCAGTCCAAACTGGAACACTGAAGCTTTCTTT. It yields the protein CASSPNWNTEAFF.

The chain joins TRBV5-6 to TRBJ1-3; D possibly corresponds to TRBD1 (6 bases). V was shortened by 5 bases and J by 1 base, with 10 bases between the two germline ends. CDR1 is SGHDT and CDR2 is YYEEEE in the germline V gene. The CDR3 runs to 14 residues. The CDR3 DNA reads TGTGCCAGCAGTATACAGGGATCTGGAAACACCATATATTTT. Its translation is CASSIQGSGNTIYF.